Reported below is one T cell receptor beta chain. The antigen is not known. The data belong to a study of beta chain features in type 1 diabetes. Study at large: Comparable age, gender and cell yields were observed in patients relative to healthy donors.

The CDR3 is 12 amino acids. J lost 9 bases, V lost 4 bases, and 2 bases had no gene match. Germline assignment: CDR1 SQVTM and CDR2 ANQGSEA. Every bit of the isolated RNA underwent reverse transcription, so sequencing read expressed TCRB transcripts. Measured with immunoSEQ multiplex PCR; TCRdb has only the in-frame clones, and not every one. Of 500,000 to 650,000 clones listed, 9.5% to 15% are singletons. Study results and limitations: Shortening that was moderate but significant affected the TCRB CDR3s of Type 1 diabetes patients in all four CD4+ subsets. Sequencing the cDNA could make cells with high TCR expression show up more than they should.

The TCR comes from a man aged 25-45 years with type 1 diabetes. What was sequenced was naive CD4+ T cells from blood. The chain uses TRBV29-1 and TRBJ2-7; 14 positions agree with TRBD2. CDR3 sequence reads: CSVGLAGGRQYF. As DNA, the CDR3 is TGCAGCGTTGGACTAGCGGGGGGGCGGCAGTACTTC.